This TCR beta chain was recovered during a study of response to subunit inactivated influenza vaccine. Broader study findings: Each seasonal influenza vaccination recruits few new T cells, the authors suggested.

TCRdb analysed the RT-PCR reads with MiXCR anew, one entry per CDR3 protein. This table has fewer than 700,000 distinct CDR3 sequences, approximately 12% appearing once. This clonotype has a handful of counts. Its antigen is unknown. This CDR3 has 15 residues. The sequencing here drew on PBMCs from blood, taken more than 35 days after vaccination. The receptor was isolated from a man in his forties or fifties who received an inactivated influenza vaccine. The chain joins TRBV21-1 to TRBJ2-7; the D segment call TRBD1 is taken from the table without a DNA check. TRBV21-1 is described as a pseudogene. CDR3 protein: CASRPSEPQMNEQYF. CDR3 nucleotides: TGTGCCAGCAGGCCTTCGGAGCCCCAGATGAACGAGCAGTACTTC.